The 20 T cell receptor beta chains below were found in one sample sequenced in a study of cytomegalovirus exposure and HLA in healthy donors. Sequencing used immunoSEQ multiplex PCR; TCRdb keeps in-frame clones, though not all of them. The data contain about 79,000 clones, 80% to 95% of them singletons. The sequenced sample was PBMCs. Receptors originate from a woman aged 25-40 years in good health and CMV-seronegative.

V usage is TRBV6-5 and J usage is TRBJ2-7; D is ambiguous. The CDR3 length is 14 residues. V lost 2 bases to trimming and J lost 0 bases, with 8 bases between them. The germline gives CDR1 MNHEY, CDR2 SVGAGI. For the CDR3, the DNA is TGTGCCAGCAGTTACGATGGAGTCTCCTACGAGCAGTACTTC. Its protein is CASSYDGVSYEQYF.

The CDR3 DNA follows: TGTGCCAGCAGTAACGTCGCAGGCTATGGCTACACCTTC. Translation gives CASSNVAGYGYTF. This chain joins TRBV28 and TRBJ1-2; D remains unclear. Trimming left V 5 bases short and J 4 bases short, with 11 bases between. CDR3 length equals 13 residues. CDR1 and CDR2 (germline): MDHEN, SYDVKM.

This rearrangement joins TRBV19 to TRBJ1-6; a possible D gene is TRBD1 (6 bases). V lost 6 bases to trimming and J lost 4 bases, with 25 bases between them. Germline V gives CDR1 LNHDA, CDR2 SQIVND (reference sequence). The CDR3 has 19 residues. Here the CDR3 reads CASRRTARVASGYNSPLHF. The CDR3 DNA reads as TGTGCCAGTAGACGGACAGCGAGGGTTGCTTCAGGATATAATTCACCCCTCCACTTT.

The chain couples TRBV11-2 to TRBJ1-6; D remains unclear. CDR1 is SGHAT, CDR2 FQNNGV, per germline. Between the trimmed V and J ends, which lost 5 bases and 7 bases, there was a span of 21 bases. This CDR3 is 17 amino acids long. The CDR3 region is CASSQGSSGIDNSPLHF. The CDR3 DNA follows: TGTGCCAGCAGCCAAGGGTCATCCGGGATTGACAATTCACCCCTCCACTTT.

The chain employs TRBV9 and TRBJ1-1; D perhaps matches TRBD1 (5 bases). The ends were cut back, 3 bases at V and 2 bases at J, with 8 bases in the middle. This CDR3 has 13 residues. The germline V gene encodes CDR1 SGDLS and CDR2 YYNGEE. CDR3 bases: TGTGCCAGCAGCGAGACAGCTAACACTGAAGCTTTCTTT. Translating it yields CASSETANTEAFF. The complete variable domain, with remaining parts taken from reference TRBV9 and TRBJ1-1, reads DSGVTQTPKHLITATGQRVTLRCSPRSGDLSVYWYQQSLDQGLQFLIQYYNGEERAKGNILERFSAQQFPDLHSELNLSSLELGDSALYFCASSETANTEAFFGQGTRLTVV.

The chain links TRBV7-9 to TRBJ2-5; TRBD2 aligns across 8 bases. Germline lookup yields CDR1 SEHNR and CDR2 FQNEAQ (reference sequence). The CDR3 spans 16 residues. V shed 5 bases, J shed 4 bases, and the junction held 12 bases outside the gene matches. For the CDR3, the DNA is TGTGCCAGCAGCGGCTTAGGGCGGGAGGCAGGAGAGACCCAGTACTTC. Translated, it gives CASSGLGREAGETQYF.

The rearrangement joins TRBV6-4 to TRBJ1-1, with a possible D match to TRBD1 (5 bases). CDR1 and CDR2 (germline): MRHNA, SNTAGT. There are 9 residues in the CDR3. V lost 10 bases and J lost 11, with 11 bases in between. CDR3 DNA: TGTGCCAAGGCTCCAGGGGCTTTCTTT. Translating it yields CAKAPGAFF.

The chain carries TRBV6-1 and TRBJ2-1; TRBD1 matches 8 bases. The CDR3 spans 17 residues. The V and J ends lost 2 bases and 8 bases, in that order; junction bases with no gene match: 14. Germline V gene data show CDR1 as MNHNS and CDR2 as SASEGT. CDR3: CASSESSMDRVNDEQFF. For the CDR3, the DNA is TGTGCCAGCAGTGAATCGTCCATGGACAGGGTTAACGATGAGCAGTTCTTC.

This clone is a singleton in its sample. The V and J genes are TRBV19 and TRBJ2-7, with TRBD1 identical over 11 bases. Germline values: CDR1 LNHDA, CDR2 SQIVND (reference sequence). This CDR3 has 17 residues. J gave up 1 base and V 4 bases, and 9 bases lay outside the gene matches. The CDR3 DNA reads as TGTGCCAGTAGTACAGGGACAGGGGGACAACTTTCCTACGAGCAGTACTTC. Encoded protein: CASSTGTGGQLSYEQYF.

V is TRBV5-1 and J is TRBJ2-2, with D possibly TRBD1 on 6 matching bases. CDR3 size: 15 residues. V lost 0 bases and J 4 bases, leaving 10 bases between the germline ends. From germline, CDR1 is SGHRS and CDR2 YFSETQ. The CDR3 DNA is TGCGCCAGCAGCTTGGAGGGGGTCAGCACCGGGGAGCTGTTTTTT. Translated: CASSLEGVSTGELFF. The full variable domain, in which reference TRBV5-1 and TRBJ2-2 provide the parts outside the CDR3, is KAGVTQTPRYLIKTRGQQVTLSCSPISGHRSVSWYQQTPGQGLQFLFEYFSETQRNKGNFPGRFSGRQFSNSRSEMNVSTLELGDSALYLCASSLEGVSTGELFFGEGSRLTVL.

V usage is TRBV7-7 and J usage is TRBJ2-2, with 10 bases that match TRBD1. This CDR3 spans 15 amino acids. V lost 5 bases and J lost 7; bases outside the gene matches: 7. Per germline, CDR1 SSHAT and CDR2 FNYEAQ (reference sequence). CDR3 bases: TGTGCCAGCAGCCCCGGGACAGGGGTTGGCGGGGAGCTGTTTTTT. It codes for CASSPGTGVGGELFF.

This clone has a single count. The J gene is TRBJ2-3, the V gene TRBV27; no definite D call. V gave up 2 bases and J gave up 0 bases, with 9 bases separating them. Looked up from germline, CDR1 is MNHEY and CDR2 is SMNVEV (reference sequence). This CDR3 comprises 15 residues. CDR3 DNA sequence: TGTGCCAGCAGTTTAGGAGCTTCTAGCACAGATACGCAGTATTTT. Translation: CASSLGASSTDTQYF.

The V call is TRBV18, the J call TRBJ2-1; 9 bases line up with TRBD2. V lost 0 bases and J lost 7; bases outside the gene matches: 10. CDR1 and CDR2 from the germline V gene are KGHSH and LQKENI. This CDR3 spans 17 amino acids. CDR3 DNA: TGTGCCAGCTCACCACCGGCTAGCGGGGTCGTAAAGAATGAGCAGTTCTTC. Its protein is CASSPPASGVVKNEQFF.

The chain carries TRBV27 and TRBJ2-5; D not resolved. CDR3 length: 16 amino acids. CDR1 is MNHEY, CDR2 SMNVEV, per germline (reference sequence). With 5 bases removed from V and 1 base from J, the gap between germline ends came to 17 bases. The CDR3 DNA reads as TGTGCCAGCAGTCTAAAAACGCTAGGAGCCCAAGAGACCCAGTACTTC. This gives the protein CASSLKTLGAQETQYF.

J is TRBJ1-1 and V is TRBV13, with D uncertain. CDR1 and CDR2 from the germline V gene are PRHDT and FYEKMQ (reference sequence). The CDR3 covers 12 residues. The V end was cut by 4 bases, the J end by 5 bases, with 8 bases between. CDR3 sequence: CASSSGYTEAFF. CDR3 nucleotide sequence: TGTGCCAGCAGCTCCGGGTATACTGAAGCTTTCTTT.

The V call is TRBV27, the J call TRBJ2-2; TRBD1 matches 9 bases. J gave up 4 bases and V 7 bases, and 10 bases lay outside the gene matches. In germline, CDR1 is MNHEY, CDR2 SMNVEV (reference sequence). The CDR3 runs to 16 residues. CDR3 region: CASKTTGGTSTGELFF. CDR3 in DNA: TGTGCCAGCAAGACTACAGGGGGCACTAGCACCGGGGAGCTGTTTTTT.

J is TRBJ1-6 and V is TRBV6-5, with TRBD1 identical over 8 bases. Germline assignment: CDR1 MNHEY and CDR2 SVGAGI. The CDR3 consists of 15 residues. J gave up 11 bases and V 4 bases, and 10 bases lay outside the gene matches. The CDR3 here is CASSFAGTGGTPLHF. DNA of the CDR3: TGTGCCAGCAGTTTCGCCGGGACAGGTGGGACACCCCTCCACTTT.

This clone was seen once. The germline gene is not matched at one end of the junction; a read error may be the cause. V usage is TRBV5-6 and J usage is TRBJ1-1; 7 bases map to TRBD1. The CDR3 loop spans 16 amino acids. Germline CDR1 reads SGHDT; CDR2 reads YYEEEE. For the CDR3, the DNA is TGTGCCAGCAGCTTGGATTATAAGGGGGCGAACCCTGAAGCTTTCTTT. Residues: CASSLDYKGANPEAFF.

CDR3 region: CASSSGLAKSDTQYF. In nucleotides, the CDR3 is TGTGCCAGCAGCTCAGGACTAGCGAAATCGGATACGCAGTATTTT. The chain couples TRBV7-9 to TRBJ2-3; 9 bases are shared with TRBD2. CDR1 is SEHNR, CDR2 FQNEAQ, per germline (reference sequence). The CDR3 covers 15 residues. The trim removed 4 bases at V and 6 bases at J, leaving 8 bases unmatched.

V gene TRBV5-4 combines with J gene TRBJ1-6, with TRBD1 matching 7 bases. The ends lost 3 bases at V and 6 bases at J; junction bases unmatched: 6. CDR1 is SGHNT, CDR2 YYREEE, per germline (reference sequence). CDR3 length equals 15 residues. In DNA form, the CDR3 reads TGTGCCAGCAGCTCGACAGGGAAAAGTAATTCACCCCTCCACTTT. Amino acid sequence: CASSSTGKSNSPLHF.